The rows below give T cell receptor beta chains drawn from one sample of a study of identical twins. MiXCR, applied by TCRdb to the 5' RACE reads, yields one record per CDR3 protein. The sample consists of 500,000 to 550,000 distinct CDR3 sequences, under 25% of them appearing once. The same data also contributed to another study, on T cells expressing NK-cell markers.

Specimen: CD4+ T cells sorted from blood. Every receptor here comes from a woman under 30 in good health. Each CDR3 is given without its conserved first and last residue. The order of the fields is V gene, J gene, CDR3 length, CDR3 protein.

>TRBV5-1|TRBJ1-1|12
ASSRGGMNTEAF
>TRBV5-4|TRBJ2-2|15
ASSLDSSGTYTGELF
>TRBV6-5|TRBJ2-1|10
ARGECCNEQF
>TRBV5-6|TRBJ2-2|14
ASSRTTGSNTGELF
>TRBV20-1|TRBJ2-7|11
SAIPGGAYEQY
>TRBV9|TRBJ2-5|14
ASSVGLAEDQETQY
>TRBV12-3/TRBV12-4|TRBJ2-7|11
ASSFQGRYEQY
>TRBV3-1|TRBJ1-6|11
ASSFPGRSPLH
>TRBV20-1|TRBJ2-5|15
SANEIVAGGPKETQY
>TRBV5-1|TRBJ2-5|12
ACRRASSKETQY
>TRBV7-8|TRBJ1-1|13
ASSSERQGHTEAF
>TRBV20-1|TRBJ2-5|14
SARVVRGGPGETQY
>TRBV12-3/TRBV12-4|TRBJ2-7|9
ASSQDRVEY
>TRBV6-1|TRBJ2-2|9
AIGLAVELF
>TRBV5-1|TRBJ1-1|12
ASGNEGYKTEAF
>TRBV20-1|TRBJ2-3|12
SAARDRGIDTQY
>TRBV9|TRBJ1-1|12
ASSVAARNTEAF
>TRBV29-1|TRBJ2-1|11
SVKGQGRNEQF
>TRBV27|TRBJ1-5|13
ASRPGTGGSQPQH
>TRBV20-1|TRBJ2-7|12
SAVRLAGGLEQY
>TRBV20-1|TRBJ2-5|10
SARDEGETQY
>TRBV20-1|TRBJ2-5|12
SASKLAFGGTQY
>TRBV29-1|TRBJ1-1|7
SVAPEAF
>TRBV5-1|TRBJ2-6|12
ASRLDPGANVLT
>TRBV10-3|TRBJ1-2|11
AISEGTAYGYT
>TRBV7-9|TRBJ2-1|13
ASGPPLPSYNEQF
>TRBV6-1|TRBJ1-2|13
ASSDPGTTHRGYT
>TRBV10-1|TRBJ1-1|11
ASSERVASGAF
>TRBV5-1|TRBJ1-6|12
ASSPGTLYSPLH
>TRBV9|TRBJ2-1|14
ASSSGTSGSYNEQF
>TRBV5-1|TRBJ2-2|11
ASSLGAFGELF
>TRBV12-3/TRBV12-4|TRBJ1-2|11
ASSHYSRAGYT
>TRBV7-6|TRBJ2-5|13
ASSVNRPYQETQY